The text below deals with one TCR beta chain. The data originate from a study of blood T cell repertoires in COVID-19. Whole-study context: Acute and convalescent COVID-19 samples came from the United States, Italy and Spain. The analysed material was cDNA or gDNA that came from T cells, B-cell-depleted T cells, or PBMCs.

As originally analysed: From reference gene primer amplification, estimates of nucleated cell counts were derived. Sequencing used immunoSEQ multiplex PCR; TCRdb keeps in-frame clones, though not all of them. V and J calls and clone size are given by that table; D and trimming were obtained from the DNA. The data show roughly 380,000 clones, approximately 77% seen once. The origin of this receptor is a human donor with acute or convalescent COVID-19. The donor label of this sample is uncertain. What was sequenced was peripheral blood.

CDR3 coding DNA: TGTGCCTGGACCCGGGGGAGCAATCAGCCCCAGCATTTT. Its translation: CAWTRGSNQPQHF. The V and J genes are TRBV30 and TRBJ1-5; maybe TRBD1 (5 bases). The CDR3 spans 13 residues. CDR1 and CDR2 from the germline V gene are GTSNPN and SVGIG (reference sequence). Deletions cut 4 bases from V and 1 base from J, with 8 bases between. Combining the CDR3 with reference TRBV30 and TRBJ1-5 gives the whole variable domain SQTIHQWPATLVQPVGSPLSLECTVEGTSNPNLYWYRQAAGRGLQLLFYSVGIGQISSEVPQNLSASRPQDRQFILSSKKLLLSDSGFYLCAWTRGSNQPQHFGDGTRLSIL.